The 23 T cell receptor beta chains below were found in one sample sequenced in a study of T cell repertoires in cytomegalovirus infection. TCRdb redid the calling of the reads with MiXCR, one entry per CDR3 protein. In the table there are a few hundred thousand distinct CDR3 sequences, over 7.5% of which are singletons. Input material: PBMCs. The source of these receptors is a human donor in good health (CMV status not recorded). Some clones in this sample may be carry-over from other donors' samples.

The chain carries TRBV20-1 and TRBJ1-6; 8 nucleotides match TRBD1. The CDR3 has 14 amino acids. Germline V gene data show CDR1 as DFQATT and CDR2 as SNEGSKA (reference sequence). V lost 6 bases and J lost 6; bases outside the gene matches: 7. The CDR3 DNA reads as TGCAGTGCACTCCAGGGGGCCCTTAATTCACCCCTCCACTTT. It codes for CSALQGALNSPLHF.

There are a few counts of this clonotype. The V gene is TRBV11-1, the J gene TRBJ1-1; 7 bases line up with TRBD1. This CDR3 spans 15 amino acids. V trimming: 5 bases; J trimming: 1 base; junction bases outside the gene matches: 7. Germline-derived CDR1 and CDR2 are SGHAT and FQDESV (reference sequence). CDR3 protein: CASSPLTGQNTEAFF. CDR3 coding DNA: TGTGCCAGCAGCCCGCTGACAGGGCAGAACACTGAAGCTTTCTTT.

In this sample, this clonotype turned up a few times. V gene TRBV7-4 combines with J gene TRBJ2-3; the match to TRBD2 covers 10 bases. The germline V gene has CDR1 SGHVT and CDR2 SQSDAQ. The CDR3 runs to 17 residues. After removal of 5 bases from V and 4 bases from J, the junction contained 12 bases not matched to a gene. CDR3 amino acids: CASSLGGLARKADTQYF. Written as DNA, the CDR3 is TGTGCCAGCAGCCTAGGGGGACTAGCGAGAAAGGCAGATACGCAGTATTTT.

This clonotype was found many times. The CDR3 region has the DNA TGTGCCAGCAGCTCTTCAGTTGCGGCTAGCGTGTACTACGAGCAGTACTTC. Amino acids: CASSSSVAASVYYEQYF. The chain carries TRBV7-2 and TRBJ2-7; tentative D call: TRBD2 (6 bases). This CDR3 comprises 17 residues. Germline CDR1 and CDR2: SGHTA and FQGNSA. V dropped 4 bases and J dropped 3 bases, with 22 bases sitting between them.

The rearrangement joins TRBV27 to TRBJ2-3, with 7 nucleotides matching TRBD2. The CDR3 contains 14 residues. CDR1 and CDR2 from the germline V gene are MNHEY and SMNVEV (reference sequence). The J segment lost 6 bases and the V segment lost 3 bases, leaving 6 bases of the junction unmatched. The CDR3 loop reads CASSFGLVGDTQYF. CDR3 nucleotides: TGTGCCAGCAGTTTCGGACTAGTTGGTGATACGCAGTATTTT.

V gene TRBV7-2 combines with J gene TRBJ1-1; D possibly corresponds to TRBD1 (6 bases). There are 13 residues in the CDR3. V was shortened by 6 bases and J by 10 bases, with 18 bases between the two germline ends. Per germline, CDR1 SGHTA and CDR2 FQGNSA. The CDR3 DNA follows: TGTGCCAGCAGTAAGTGGGGGGCGATGGGAGCTTTCTTT. Translation gives CASSKWGAMGAFF.

This sequence joins TRBV6-6 and TRBJ1-2; 8 bases are shared with TRBD1. The V segment lost 6 bases and the J segment 7 bases; nucleotides outside the gene matches: 7. The CDR3 runs to 13 residues. The germline gives CDR1 MNHNY, CDR2 SVGAGI (reference sequence). The CDR3 loop reads CASREQGVSGYTF. The CDR3 nucleotides are TGTGCCAGCAGGGAACAGGGGGTCAGTGGCTACACCTTC.

CDR3 DNA: TGCGCCAGCAGTCAAGCCACAGGGGGCGGAGAGCAGTACTTC. Translation: CASSQATGGGEQYF. V usage is TRBV23-1 and J usage is TRBJ2-7, with TRBD1 matching over 9 bases. TRBV23-1 is known as an ORF, though its function is uncertain. V lost 2 bases to trimming and J lost 7 bases; unmatched junction nucleotides: 6. The CDR3 length is 14 residues.

This clonotype was recorded many times. In DNA form, the CDR3 reads TGTGCCAGCAGTTATGGACAGCTCCTCTACGAGCAGTACTTC. This translates into CASSYGQLLYEQYF. This chain links TRBV12-3 or TRBV12-4 with TRBJ2-7; D is possibly TRBD1 (6 bases). CDR3 size: 14 residues. Trimming took 4 bases from V and 3 from J, leaving 13 bases between them.

This clonotype was recorded many times. The chain couples TRBV11-2 to TRBJ2-1; 7 nucleotides line up with TRBD1. Germline V gives CDR1 SGHAT, CDR2 FQNNGV. J was trimmed by 5 bases and V by 3 bases; bases with no gene match: 10. The CDR3 has 16 amino acids. CDR3 sequence reads: CASSFGSGTAHNEQFF. CDR3 bases: TGTGCCAGCAGCTTTGGGTCGGGGACAGCCCACAATGAGCAGTTCTTC.

The table lists this clonotype with a few counts. This sequence joins TRBV28 and TRBJ1-1, with no clear D. V lost 5 bases, J lost 0 bases, and 13 bases lay in between. Germline values: CDR1 MDHEN, CDR2 SYDVKM. CDR3 length: 15 residues. In DNA form, the CDR3 reads TGTGCCAGCAGTGGAGGATCCGCGATGAACACTGAAGCTTTCTTT. As protein: CASSGGSAMNTEAFF.

The chain combines TRBV19 with TRBJ2-1; D call uncertain. V was cut by 2 bases and J by 7 bases, with 6 bases left in between. Germline loops: CDR1 LNHDA, CDR2 SQIVND (reference sequence). The length of the CDR3 is 12 residues. The DNA of the CDR3 is TGTGCCAGTAGTATAAGAGGTAATGAGCAGTTCTTC. Protein sequence: CASSIRGNEQFF.

Many counts were recorded for this clonotype. The chain employs TRBV11-3 and TRBJ2-1; D not resolved. Looked up from germline, CDR1 is SGHNT and CDR2 is YENEEA. Trimming took 4 bases from V and 7 from J, leaving 14 bases between them. The CDR3 has 14 amino acids. The CDR3 spells CASSSPGRGNEQFF. CDR3 DNA: TGTGCCAGCAGCTCGCCGGGCCGTGGGAATGAGCAGTTCTTC.

The chain combines TRBV28 with TRBJ2-1, with 11 positions matching TRBD1. Per germline, CDR1 MDHEN and CDR2 SYDVKM. The length of the CDR3 is 16 residues. J lost 9 bases, V lost 3 bases, and 10 bases had no gene match. As DNA, the CDR3 is TGTGCCAGCAGTTTTGGGGTAGGACAGGGGGCACGTGAGCAGTTCTTC. Residues: CASSFGVGQGAREQFF.

This clonotype was recorded many times. The chain uses TRBV7-2 and TRBJ2-1; D is undetermined. The CDR3 has 15 amino acids. Germline V gene lookup returns CDR1 SGHTA and CDR2 FQGNSA. The V and J ends lost 3 bases and 2 bases respectively, with 11 bases between them. CDR3 DNA: TGTGCCAGCAGCTTCCGGACGCAGGCCTACAATGAGCAGTTCTTC. This encodes CASSFRTQAYNEQFF.

This clonotype came up a few times. The chain employs TRBV20-1 and TRBJ2-1, with D possibly matching TRBD2 (6 bases). The CDR3 loop spans 13 amino acids. V shed 3 bases and J shed 3 bases, with 9 bases lying between them. Germline assignment: CDR1 DFQATT and CDR2 SNEGSKA (reference sequence). DNA for the CDR3: TGCAGTGCTAGTCAGGGACTCTACAATGAGCAGTTCTTC. It encodes CSASQGLYNEQFF.

This clonotype turned up a few times. This chain connects TRBV7-2 to TRBJ2-5, with D maybe TRBD2 (6 bases). V gave up 1 base and J gave up 7 bases, with 13 bases separating them. The germline V gene has CDR1 SGHTA and CDR2 FQGNSA. This CDR3 is built from 14 residues. CDR3: CASSLGLGGVTQYF. The CDR3, as DNA: TGTGCCAGCAGCTTAGGGCTGGGAGGAGTGACCCAGTACTTC.

The chain couples TRBV6-1 to TRBJ2-1; 7 bases line up with TRBD2. Looked up from germline, CDR1 is MNHNS and CDR2 is SASEGT. The CDR3 has 14 residues. The V and J ends lost 2 bases and 8 bases, in that order; junction bases with no gene match: 6. DNA for the CDR3: TGTGCCAGCAGTGAAACAGCGGGGAGGGATGAGCAGTTCTTC. It translates to CASSETAGRDEQFF.

This clonotype was found many times. V usage is TRBV12-3 or TRBV12-4 and J usage is TRBJ1-6, with a tentative D call TRBD1 (5 bases). With 4 bases removed from V and 6 bases from J, the gap between germline ends came to 10 bases. This CDR3 is built from 14 residues. CDR3 region: CASSSRTPNSPLHF. The CDR3 DNA reads as TGTGCCAGCAGTTCGAGGACACCTAATTCACCCCTCCACTTT.

This clonotype was recorded many times. The V and J genes are TRBV7-2 and TRBJ2-3, with TRBD2 identical over 8 bases. This CDR3 contains 14 residues. Trimming removed 1 base from V and 5 bases from J; junction bases left unmatched: 2. CDR1 and CDR2 from the germline V gene are SGHTA and FQGNSA. CDR3: CASSLDGRGDTQYF. CDR3 nucleotide sequence: TGTGCCAGCAGCTTAGACGGGAGGGGAGATACGCAGTATTTT.

Many counts were recorded for this clonotype. This chain joins TRBV12-3 or TRBV12-4 and TRBJ1-2, with TRBD1 matching over 10 bases. After removal of 1 base from V and 7 bases from J, the junction contained 0 bases not matched to a gene. The CDR3 extends over 13 amino acids. CDR3 amino acids: CASSLGDRGGYTF. CDR3 nucleotide sequence: TGTGCCAGCAGTTTAGGGGACAGGGGTGGCTACACCTTC.

At least ten counts were recorded for this clonotype. CDR3 in amino acids: CASSPGQGKVQPQHF. The CDR3 bases are TGTGCCAGCAGCCCGGGACAGGGTAAGGTTCAGCCCCAGCATTTT. The rearrangement uses TRBV7-2 and TRBJ1-5; 9 bases line up with TRBD1. CDR1 SGHTA and CDR2 FQGNSA come from the germline V gene. With V trimmed by 5 bases and J by 6 bases, 8 bases remained unmatched. This CDR3 comprises 15 residues.

This clonotype was recorded many times. CDR3 nucleotide sequence: TGTGCCAGCAGCTTTACTAGCGGGGAATACGAGCAGTACTTC. Residues: CASSFTSGEYEQYF. The rearrangement links TRBV7-2 to TRBJ2-7, with 10 nucleotides matching TRBD2. Germline lookup yields CDR1 SGHTA and CDR2 FQGNSA. Trimming took 3 bases from V and 4 from J; bases not matched to a gene: 3. The CDR3 spans 14 residues.